This entry lists 18 T cell receptor beta chains sequenced from one sample in a study of blood T cell repertoires in COVID-19. Assay: immunoSEQ multiplex PCR; the TCRdb copy retains only in-frame clones and omits some. The data contain 110,000 or so clones, 81% of them singletons. The sequencing input was peripheral blood. These receptors were collected from a woman in her 70s with acute or convalescent COVID-19.

The J gene is TRBJ2-2, the V gene TRBV6-1; maybe TRBD2 (5 bases). CDR3 length equals 12 residues. V was cut by 3 bases and J by 7 bases, with 6 bases left in between. CDR1 is MNHNS, CDR2 SASEGT, per germline. The CDR3 is CASSERVGELFF. The CDR3 DNA reads as TGTGCCAGCAGTGAGAGGGTCGGGGAGCTGTTTTTT.

The chain is built from TRBV9 and TRBJ2-5, with D uncertain. Trimming pared 0 bases from V and 7 bases from J, leaving 10 bases between. Germline assignment: CDR1 SGDLS and CDR2 YYNGEE. The CDR3 totals 13 residues. CDR3 sequence (DNA): TGTGCCAGCAGCGTAGGTGGGCTGGGGACCCAGTACTTC. This codes for CASSVGGLGTQYF.

This rearrangement joins TRBV11-2 to TRBJ2-7; D not certain. In germline, CDR1 is SGHAT, CDR2 FQNNGV. CDR3 size: 11 residues. Between the trimmed V and J ends, which lost 3 bases and 2 bases, there was a span of 2 bases. This CDR3 is CASSFAYEQYF. Written as DNA, the CDR3 is TGTGCCAGCAGCTTCGCCTACGAGCAGTACTTC.

V is TRBV4-3 and J is TRBJ2-1; 7 nucleotides agree with TRBD2. The CDR3 covers 16 residues. With V trimmed by 6 bases and J by 0 bases, 8 bases remained unmatched. Germline lookup yields CDR1 LGHNA and CDR2 YSLEER. The CDR3 region has the DNA TGCGCCAGCAGGCTGTTTCTAGCGGTCTCCTACAATGAGCAGTTCTTC. Translating it yields CASRLFLAVSYNEQFF.

V usage is TRBV19 and J usage is TRBJ1-4; D is unclear. The CDR3 is 15 amino acids. Trimming cost V 3 bases and J 1 base, with 9 bases left between them. The germline gives CDR1 LNHDA, CDR2 SQIVND (reference sequence). The DNA of the CDR3 is TGTGCCAGTAGTATGGGGAGGATAACTAATGAAAAACTGTTTTTT. As protein: CASSMGRITNEKLFF.

The chain employs TRBV5-6 and TRBJ1-6, with D possibly TRBD1 on 5 matching bases. The length of the CDR3 is 15 residues. V was clipped by 4 bases and J by 8 bases, with 16 bases between them. The V gene's germline CDR1 is SGHDT and CDR2 YYEEEE. The CDR3 DNA follows: TGTGCCAGCAGCGGGCAGGGTAACGGGTATTCACCCCTCCACTTT. It specifies CASSGQGNGYSPLHF.

The genes are TRBV30 and TRBJ1-2; maybe TRBD1 (6 bases). The CDR3 has 13 amino acids. V gave up 0 bases and J gave up 8 bases, with 13 bases separating them. Germline assignment: CDR1 GTSNPN and CDR2 SVGIG (reference sequence). CDR3 region: CAWSVRGGVGYTF. The CDR3 DNA reads TGTGCCTGGAGTGTACGGGGGGGCGTAGGCTACACCTTC.

V is TRBV7-3 and J is TRBJ2-1, with 7 bases lining up with TRBD1. This CDR3 has 15 amino acids. The germline CDR1 and CDR2 sequences are SGHTA and FQGTGA. V dropped 5 bases and J dropped 9; count of bases not matched to a gene: 13. The CDR3 nucleotides are TGTGCCAGCAGCCCGAACCACCTCTCAGGGGGTGAGCAGTTCTTC. As protein: CASSPNHLSGGEQFF.

This rearrangement joins TRBV12-5 to TRBJ1-1; TRBD1 matches 7 bases. Germline V gene data show CDR1 as LGHNT and CDR2 as FRNRAP. The V gene end was trimmed by 2 bases and the J gene end by 4 bases; junction bases not matched to a gene: 4. This CDR3 is built from 14 residues. CDR3 protein: CASGLTGTVTEAFF. For the CDR3, the DNA is TGTGCTAGTGGTTTGACCGGGACAGTCACTGAAGCTTTCTTT.

V gene TRBV7-2 combines with J gene TRBJ1-5; a possible D gene is TRBD1 (6 bases). From germline, CDR1 is SGHTA and CDR2 FQGNSA. V gave up 3 bases and J gave up 7 bases, with 13 bases separating them. The CDR3 has 14 residues. The CDR3 region is CASSFPGVRQPQHF. The CDR3 bases are TGTGCCAGCAGCTTTCCAGGGGTACGGCAGCCCCAGCATTTT.

The chain links TRBV5-6 to TRBJ1-1; 9 nucleotides agree with TRBD1. The CDR3 has 14 amino acids. With 4 bases clipped from V and 5 bases from J, the junction kept 6 bases outside the gene matches. Germline V gives CDR1 SGHDT, CDR2 YYEEEE. In DNA, the CDR3 is TGTGCCAGCAGCCCTGGGACAGGGCGGACTGAAGCTTTCTTT. It codes for CASSPGTGRTEAFF.

V and J are TRBV29-1 and TRBJ1-2, with TRBD1 matching 9 bases. Per germline, CDR1 SQVTM and CDR2 ANQGSEA. J lost 8 bases, V lost 5 bases, and 12 bases had no gene match. CDR3 length: 14 amino acids. The CDR3 here is CSVPGQGLGGGYTF. The CDR3 DNA reads TGCAGCGTTCCCGGACAGGGGTTAGGAGGCGGCTACACCTTC.

The V gene is TRBV9, the J gene TRBJ2-3; D is perhaps TRBD2 (6 bases). Germline assignment: CDR1 SGDLS and CDR2 YYNGEE. V was clipped by 4 bases and J by 6 bases, with 18 bases between them. The CDR3 is 15 residues long. CDR3 coding DNA: TGTGCCAGCAGCCCCCGGGACGAAGGAGGGGATACGCAGTATTTT. Translation gives CASSPRDEGGDTQYF.

V is TRBV13 and J is TRBJ2-3, with 11 bases lining up with TRBD2. In germline, CDR1 is PRHDT, CDR2 FYEKMQ (reference sequence). With 4 bases clipped from V and 0 bases from J, the junction kept 6 bases outside the gene matches. The CDR3 is made up of 17 amino acids. This CDR3 reads CASSSVWTSGSTDTQYF. The CDR3 DNA reads as TGTGCCAGCAGCTCGGTCTGGACTAGCGGGAGCACAGATACGCAGTATTTT.

The rearrangement joins TRBV9 to TRBJ2-1; 8 nucleotides match TRBD2. The V gene's germline CDR1 is SGDLS and CDR2 YYNGEE. The CDR3 contains 15 residues. After removal of 4 bases from V and 3 bases from J, the junction contained 6 bases not matched to a gene. The CDR3 sequence: CASSFSGTDYNEQFF. The CDR3 DNA sequence: TGTGCCAGCAGCTTTAGCGGGACCGACTACAATGAGCAGTTCTTC.

The V gene is TRBV5-1, the J gene TRBJ2-1; 11 bases fit TRBD2. Germline CDR1 reads SGHRS; CDR2 reads YFSETQ. V lost 5 bases to trimming and J lost 4 bases; unmatched junction nucleotides: 8. This CDR3 contains 16 residues. The CDR3 here is CASSQRLAGNYNEQFF. CDR3 sequence (DNA): TGCGCCAGCAGTCAAAGACTAGCGGGAAATTACAATGAGCAGTTCTTC.

This chain joins TRBV28 and TRBJ2-6; D remains ambiguous. The V end was cut by 2 bases, the J end by 2 bases, with 4 bases between. There are 14 residues in the CDR3. Germline V CDR1 and CDR2: MDHEN, SYDVKM. The CDR3 coding sequence is TGTGCCAGCAGTTTACAGGCTGGGGCCAACGTCCTGACTTTC. This translates into CASSLQAGANVLTF.

The chain employs TRBV27 and TRBJ2-2, with D maybe TRBD2 (6 bases). The CDR3 is 16 amino acids. Germline V gene sequence: CDR1 MNHEY, CDR2 SMNVEV (reference sequence). The V end lost 1 base, the J end lost 1 base, and 10 bases lay between the germline ends. The CDR3 DNA reads as TGTGCCAGCAGTTTATTCCCCGGGGGGAACACCGGGGAGCTGTTTTTT. Translated: CASSLFPGGNTGELFF.